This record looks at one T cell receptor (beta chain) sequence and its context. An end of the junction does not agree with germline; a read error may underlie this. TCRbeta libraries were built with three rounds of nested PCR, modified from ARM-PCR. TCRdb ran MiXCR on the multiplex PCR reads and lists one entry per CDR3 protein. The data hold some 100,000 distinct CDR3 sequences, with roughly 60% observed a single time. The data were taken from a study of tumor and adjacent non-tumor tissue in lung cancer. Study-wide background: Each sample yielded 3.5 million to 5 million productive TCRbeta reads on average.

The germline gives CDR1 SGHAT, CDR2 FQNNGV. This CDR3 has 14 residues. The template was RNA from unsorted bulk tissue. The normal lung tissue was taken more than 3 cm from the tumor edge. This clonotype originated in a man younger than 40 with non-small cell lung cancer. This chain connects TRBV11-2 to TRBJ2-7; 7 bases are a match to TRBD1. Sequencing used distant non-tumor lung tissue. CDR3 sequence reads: CVSRQGVGTYEQHF. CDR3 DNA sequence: TGTGTCAGCAGACAGGGTGTCGGCACCTACGAGCAACACTTC.